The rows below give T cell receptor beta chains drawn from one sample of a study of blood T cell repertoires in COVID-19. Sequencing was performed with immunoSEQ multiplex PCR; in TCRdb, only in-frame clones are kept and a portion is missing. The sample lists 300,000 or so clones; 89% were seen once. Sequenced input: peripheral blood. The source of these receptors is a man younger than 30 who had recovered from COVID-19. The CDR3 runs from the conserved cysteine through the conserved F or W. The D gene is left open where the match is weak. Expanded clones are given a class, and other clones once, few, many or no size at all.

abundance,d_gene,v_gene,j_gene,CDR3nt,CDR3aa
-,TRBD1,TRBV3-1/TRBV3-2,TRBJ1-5,TGTGCCAGCAGCCAAGATCCCGGACGACCCGACAGGGCCGGGGTTAGGAGACAGCCCCAGCATTTT,CASSQDPGRPDRAGVRRQPQHF
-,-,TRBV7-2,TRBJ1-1,TGTGCCAGCAGCCCAAATGCCGGGGGGCGGGCTGAAGCTTTCTTT,CASSPNAGGRAEAFF
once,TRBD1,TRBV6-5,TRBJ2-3,TGTGCCAGCAGTCAGGGACAGGGAAGGAGCAGTACGCAGTATTTT,CASSQGQGRSSTQYF
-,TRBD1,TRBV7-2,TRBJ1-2,TGTGCCAGCAGCTTTGACAGGGCCTATGGCTACACCTTC,CASSFDRAYGYTF
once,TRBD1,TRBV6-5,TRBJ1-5,TGTGCCAGCCACTCCGGGACAGGGGCCAATCAGCCCCAGCATTTT,CASHSGTGANQPQHF
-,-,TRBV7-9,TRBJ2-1,TGTGCCAGCAGCTTAGCAGAATTAACAGGCTACAATGAGCAGTTCTTC,CASSLAELTGYNEQFF
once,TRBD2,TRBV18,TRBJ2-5,TGTGCCAGCTCACCGACTAGCGGGGGTGCGTTTCTTCAAGAGACCCAGTACTTC,CASSPTSGGAFLQETQYF
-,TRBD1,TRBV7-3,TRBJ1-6,TGTGCCAGCCGACAGGGGGCTTGGAATAATTCACCCCTCCACTTT,CASRQGAWNNSPLHF
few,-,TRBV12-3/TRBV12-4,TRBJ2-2,TGTGCCAGCAGAAGGGGCGCCGGGGAGCTGTTTTTT,CASRRGAGELFF
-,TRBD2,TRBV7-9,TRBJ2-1,TGTGCCAGCAGCTCCCCCTCGGGCGGGAGGGCCGGAGATGAGCAGTTCTTC,CASSSPSGGRAGDEQFF
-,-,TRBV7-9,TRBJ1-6,TGTGCCAGCAGCTTAGGGACAGCTAATTCACCCCTCCACTTT,CASSLGTANSPLHF
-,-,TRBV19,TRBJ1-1,TGTGCCAGTGGGATGGACGGCAGGGACACTGAAGCTTTCTTT,CASGMDGRDTEAFF
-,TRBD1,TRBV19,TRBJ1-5,TGTGCCAGTAGTATAGGGGACAGGGTGAATCAGCCCCAGCATTTT,CASSIGDRVNQPQHF
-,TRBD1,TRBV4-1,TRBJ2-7,TGCGCCAGCAGCATAGGACAGGGGAACTACGAGCAGTACTTC,CASSIGQGNYEQYF
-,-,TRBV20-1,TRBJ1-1,TGCAGTGCTAGTGGCGTTACAGGGAGGGCTCCCATGAACACTGAAGCTTTCTTT,CSASGVTGRAPMNTEAFF
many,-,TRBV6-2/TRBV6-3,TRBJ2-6,TGTGCCAGCAGTTCGGACAGCTCTGGGGCCAACGTCCTGACTTTC,CASSSDSSGANVLTF
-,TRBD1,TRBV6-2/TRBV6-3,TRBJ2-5,TGTGCCAGCAGTCGACAGGGGATACAAGAGACCCAGTACTTC,CASSRQGIQETQYF
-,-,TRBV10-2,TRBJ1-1,TGCGCCAGCACTGTGGGGAGTGAAGCTTTCTTT,CASTVGSEAFF
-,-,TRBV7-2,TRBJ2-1,TGTGCCAGCAGCCCCAATGGGCCTCGCTACAATGAGCAGTTCTTC,CASSPNGPRYNEQFF
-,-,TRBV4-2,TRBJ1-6,TGTGCCAGCAGCCAGGCTGAAGAAAGACCCCTCCACTTT,CASSQAEERPLHF
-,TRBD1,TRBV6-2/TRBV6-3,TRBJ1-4,TGTGCCAGCAGCGAGACAGGGAGTAACGAAAAACTGTTTTTT,CASSETGSNEKLFF
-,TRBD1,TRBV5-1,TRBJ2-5,TGCGCCAGCAGCACGCAGGACAGGGTTGAGACCCAGTACTTC,CASSTQDRVETQYF
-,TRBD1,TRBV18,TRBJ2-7,TGTGCCAGCTCACCACGGACAGGTCTATACGAGCAGTACTTC,CASSPRTGLYEQYF
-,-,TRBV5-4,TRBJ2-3,TGTGCCAGCAGCCAGACAGATACGCAGTATTTT,CASSQTDTQYF
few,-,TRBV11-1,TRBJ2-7,TGTGCCAGCAGCTCTAGCTACGAGCAGTACTTC,CASSSSYEQYF
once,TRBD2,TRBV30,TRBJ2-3,TGTGCCTGGAGGGGTCCCGGACTAGCGGGAGGGGATACGCAGTATTTT,CAWRGPGLAGGDTQYF
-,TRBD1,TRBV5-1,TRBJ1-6,TGCGCCAGCAGCTTGGGAGTAGGGGACAGGGCGAATTCACCCCTCCACTTT,CASSLGVGDRANSPLHF
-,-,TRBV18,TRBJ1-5,TGTGCCAGCTCACCAAGCGGAGATCAGCCCCAGCATTTT,CASSPSGDQPQHF
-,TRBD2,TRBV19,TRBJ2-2,TGTGCCAGTAGCCGGGGACTAGCGGGGACCGGGGAGCTGTTTTTT,CASSRGLAGTGELFF
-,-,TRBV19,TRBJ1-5,TGTGCCAGTAGTCCCGGGAGGGATGGGTATAATCAGCCCCAGCATTTT,CASSPGRDGYNQPQHF
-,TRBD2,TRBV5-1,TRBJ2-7,TGCGCCAGCAGCTACGGGACTATAGGAGAGCAGTACTTC,CASSYGTIGEQYF
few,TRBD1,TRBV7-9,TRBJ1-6,TGTGCCAGCAGCCTAGTGGGGGACAGTAATTCACCCCTCCACTTT,CASSLVGDSNSPLHF
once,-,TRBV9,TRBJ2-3,TGTGCCAGCAGCGTACGGACAGACACAGATACGCAGTATTTT,CASSVRTDTDTQYF
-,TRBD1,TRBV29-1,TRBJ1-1,TGCAGCGTTGGGGGCAGGGGGCGCGCCGAAGCTTTCTTT,CSVGGRGRAEAFF
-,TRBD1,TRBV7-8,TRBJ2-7,TGTGCCAGCAGCCAGAGGACAGGGTCCTACGAGCAGTACTTC,CASSQRTGSYEQYF
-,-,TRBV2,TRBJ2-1,TGTGCCAGCAGTGAAGAGGACATCTCCTACAATGAGCAGTTCTTC,CASSEEDISYNEQFF
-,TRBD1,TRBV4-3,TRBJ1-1,TGCGCCAGCAGCCAAGAAACGACAGGGCTGTATTGGACTGAAGCTTTCTTT,CASSQETTGLYWTEAFF
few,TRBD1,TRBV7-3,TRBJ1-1,TGTGCCAGCAGCCACAGGGGGCGGGACACTGAAGCTTTCTTT,CASSHRGRDTEAFF
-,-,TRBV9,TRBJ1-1,TGTGCCAGCAGCGTAGGGGGAGGGGTAACTGAAGCTTTCTTT,CASSVGGGVTEAFF
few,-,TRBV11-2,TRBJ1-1,TGTGCCAGCAGACGACAGATAATATCGAACACTGAAGCTTTCTTT,CASRRQIISNTEAFF
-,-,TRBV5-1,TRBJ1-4,TGCGCCAGCTCTTCGATCACAGGGACAACTAATGAAAAACTGTTTTTT,CASSSITGTTNEKLFF
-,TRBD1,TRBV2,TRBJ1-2,TGTGCCAGCAACCCGACAGGGGGCGACTTCAACTATGGCTACACCTTC,CASNPTGGDFNYGYTF
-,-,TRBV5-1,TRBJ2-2,TGCGCCAGCAGCTTGTTACAGGGTGAGAGTACCGGGGAGCTGTTTTTT,CASSLLQGESTGELFF
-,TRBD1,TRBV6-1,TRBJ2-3,TGTGCCAGCAGTGACATATGGACAGGGGAAGGCACAGATACGCAGTATTTT,CASSDIWTGEGTDTQYF
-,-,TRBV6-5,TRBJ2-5,TGTGCCAGCAGTTACTATACAGGGAGCCAAGAGACCCAGTACTTC,CASSYYTGSQETQYF
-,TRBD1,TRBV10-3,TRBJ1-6,TGTGCCATCAGTGAGGGGCAGGGGGGTTCACCCCTCCACTTT,CAISEGQGGSPLHF
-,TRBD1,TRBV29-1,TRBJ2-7,TGCAGCTTCGCCCAGGGGGCGTCCTACGAGCAGTACTTC,CSFAQGASYEQYF